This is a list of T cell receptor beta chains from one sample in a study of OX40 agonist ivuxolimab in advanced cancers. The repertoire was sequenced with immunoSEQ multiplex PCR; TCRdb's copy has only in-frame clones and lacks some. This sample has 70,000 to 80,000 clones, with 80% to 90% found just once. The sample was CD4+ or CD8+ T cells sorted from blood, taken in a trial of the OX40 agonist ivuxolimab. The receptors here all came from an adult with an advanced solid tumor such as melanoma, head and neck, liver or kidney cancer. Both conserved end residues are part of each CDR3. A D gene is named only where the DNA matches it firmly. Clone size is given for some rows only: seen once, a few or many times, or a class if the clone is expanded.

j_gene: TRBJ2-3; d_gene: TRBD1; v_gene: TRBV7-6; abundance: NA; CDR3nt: TGTGCCAGCAGCTTGTGGGGTACCGGGACAGGGGGGCTCACAGATACGCAGTATTTT; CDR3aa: CASSLWGTGTGGLTDTQYF
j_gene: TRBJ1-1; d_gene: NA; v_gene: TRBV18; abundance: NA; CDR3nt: TGTGCCAGCTCACCAAATGATGATGTTGAAGCTTTCTTT; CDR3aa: CASSPNDDVEAFF
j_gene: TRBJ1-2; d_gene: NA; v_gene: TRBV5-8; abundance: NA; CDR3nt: TGTGCCAGCAGCACTATTACCCATGGCTACACCTTC; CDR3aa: CASSTITHGYTF
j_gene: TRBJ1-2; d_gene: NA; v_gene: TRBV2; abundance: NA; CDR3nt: TGTGCCAGCAGTGAAGCGGCACAGAACTATGGCTACACCTTC; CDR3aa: CASSEAAQNYGYTF
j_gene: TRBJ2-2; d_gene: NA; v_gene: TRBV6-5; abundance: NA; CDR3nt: TGTGCCAGCAGTCCACAGGGTCCGAACACCGGGGAGCTGTTTTTT; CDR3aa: CASSPQGPNTGELFF
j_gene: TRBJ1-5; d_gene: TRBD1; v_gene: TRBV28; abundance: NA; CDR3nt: TGTGCCAGCAGCCGGGGGACAGGGGGCAATCAGCCCCAGCATTTT; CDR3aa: CASSRGTGGNQPQHF
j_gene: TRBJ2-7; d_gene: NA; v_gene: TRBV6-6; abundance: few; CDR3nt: TGTGCCAGCAGTTCTTACTACGAGCAGTACTTC; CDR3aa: CASSSYYEQYF
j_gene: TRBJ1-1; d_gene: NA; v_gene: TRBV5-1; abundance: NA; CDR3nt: TGCGCCAGCAAGGTATTGGAACGCACTGAAGCTTTCTTT; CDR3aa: CASKVLERTEAFF
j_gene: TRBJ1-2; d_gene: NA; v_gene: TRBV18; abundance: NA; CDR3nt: TGTGCCAGCTCACCAGATATAGGTGGCTATGGCTACACCTTC; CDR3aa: CASSPDIGGYGYTF
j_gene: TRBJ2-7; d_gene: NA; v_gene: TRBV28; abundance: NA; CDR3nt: TGTGCCAGCAGGCCTTCCTTAAAGTACGAGCAGTACTTC; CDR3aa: CASRPSLKYEQYF
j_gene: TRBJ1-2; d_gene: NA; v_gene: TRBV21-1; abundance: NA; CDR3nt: TGTGCCAGCAGCGATTCGGGCGCCCACTCTAACTATGGCTACACCTTC; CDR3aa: CASSDSGAHSNYGYTF
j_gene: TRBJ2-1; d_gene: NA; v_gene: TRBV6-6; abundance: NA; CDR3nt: TGTGCCAGCAGTTACCGGGACGGGTACAATGAGCAGTTCTTC; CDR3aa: CASSYRDGYNEQFF
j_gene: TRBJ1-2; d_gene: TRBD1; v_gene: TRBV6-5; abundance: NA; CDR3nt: TGTGCCAGTTTGGGACAGGCCCCTAGAGGCTACACCTTC; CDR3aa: CASLGQAPRGYTF